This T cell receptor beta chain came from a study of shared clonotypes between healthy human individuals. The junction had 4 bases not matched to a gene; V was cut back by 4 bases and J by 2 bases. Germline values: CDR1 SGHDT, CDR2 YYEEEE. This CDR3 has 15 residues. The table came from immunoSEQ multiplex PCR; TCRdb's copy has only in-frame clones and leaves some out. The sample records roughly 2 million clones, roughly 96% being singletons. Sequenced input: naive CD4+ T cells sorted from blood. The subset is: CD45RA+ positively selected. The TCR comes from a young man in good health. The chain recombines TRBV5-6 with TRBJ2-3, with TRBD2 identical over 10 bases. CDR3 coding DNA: TGTGCCAGCAGCCTTAGCGGGAGGATCACAGATACGCAGTATTTT. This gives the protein CASSLSGRITDTQYF.